A single sample is the source of the 20 T cell receptor beta chains below, sequenced in a study of radiotherapy plus CTLA-4 blockade in lung cancer. Assay used: immunoSEQ multiplex PCR; TCRdb lists only in-frame clones, some missing. The data contain tens of thousands of clones, 84% of them singletons. The sequencing used peripheral blood, collected from a patient treated with radiotherapy plus ipilimumab. These receptor sequences come from a human donor with non-small cell lung cancer whose response to radiotherapy plus ipilimumab could not be evaluated.

The V and J genes are TRBV18 and TRBJ2-2; D might be TRBD1 (5 bases). Deletions cut 3 bases from V and 0 bases from J, with 11 bases between. There are 16 residues in the CDR3. From germline, CDR1 is KGHSH and CDR2 LQKENI. The CDR3 nucleotides read TGTGCCAGCTCACCGGACATAGTTTCGAACACCGGGGAGCTGTTTTTT. Translation gives CASSPDIVSNTGELFF. The entire variable domain, with the rest obtained from reference TRBV18 and TRBJ2-2, is as follows: NAGVMQNPRHLVRRRGQEARLRCSPMKGHSHVYWYRQLPEEGLKFMVYLQKENIIDESGMPKERFSAEFPKEGPSILRIQQVVRGDSAAYFCASSPDIVSNTGELFFGEGSRLTVL.

This sequence joins TRBV7-2 and TRBJ1-1; maybe TRBD1 (5 bases). The CDR3 sequence is 14 residues long. Germline lookup yields CDR1 SGHTA and CDR2 FQGNSA. Trimming removed 1 base from V and 9 bases from J, with 15 bases in between. CDR3: CASSLELDRGKAFF. In nucleotides, the CDR3 is TGTGCCAGCAGCTTAGAGTTGGATCGGGGGAAAGCTTTCTTT.

The V and J genes are TRBV7-9 and TRBJ2-5, with 10 positions matching TRBD1. Germline V gene sequence: CDR1 SEHNR, CDR2 FQNEAQ (reference sequence). With 4 bases clipped from V and 4 bases from J, the junction kept 15 bases outside the gene matches. The CDR3 is 18 amino acids. CDR3 DNA sequence: TGTGCCAGCAGCTCCCAACTCTCGACAGGGGGCGAGGGAGAGACCCAGTACTTC. Protein: CASSSQLSTGGEGETQYF.

The rearrangement uses TRBV28 and TRBJ1-3; TRBD1 might be the D (6 bases). Trimming removed 6 bases from V and 4 bases from J, with 22 bases in between. CDR1 is MDHEN, CDR2 SYDVKM, per germline. The CDR3 has 17 amino acids. The CDR3 sequence is CASSQARGLRRGNTIYF. The CDR3 DNA sequence: TGTGCCAGCAGCCAAGCGCGGGGGCTCCGGCGGGGAAACACCATATATTTT. The full variable domain, in which reference TRBV28 and TRBJ1-3 provide the parts outside the CDR3, is DVKVTQSSRYLVKRTGEKVFLECVQDMDHENMFWYRQDPGLGLRLIYFSYDVKMKEKGDIPEGYSVSREKKERFSLILESASTNQTSMYLCASSQARGLRRGNTIYFGEGSWLTVV.

CDR3 region: CASSVARGGYGYTF. As DNA, the CDR3 is TGTGCCAGCAGCGTAGCTAGGGGAGGCTATGGCTACACCTTC. The rearrangement joins TRBV9 to TRBJ1-2, with a tentative D call TRBD1 (5 bases). The germline V gene has CDR1 SGDLS and CDR2 YYNGEE. The CDR3 totals 14 residues. Trimming cost V 0 bases and J 4 bases, with 10 bases left between them.

The chain uses TRBV10-3 and TRBJ2-7, with 10 bases aligning to TRBD2. This CDR3 is built from 15 residues. The V gene's germline CDR1 is ENHRY and CDR2 SYGVKD. Trimming at V came to 4 bases and at J to 4 bases, leaving 7 bases not matched to a gene. The CDR3 nucleotides read TGTGCCATCAGTGTAAGCCTAGCGGGAGTGTACGAGCAGTACTTC. It specifies CAISVSLAGVYEQYF.

This chain joins TRBV4-1 and TRBJ2-4; 10 bases map to TRBD2. Germline assignment: CDR1 MGHRA and CDR2 YSYEKL. V shed 0 bases and J 1 base; nucleotides not matched to a gene: 3. The CDR3 length is 17 residues. CDR3 loop: CASSQEASGSAKNIQYF. The CDR3 DNA reads TGCGCCAGCAGCCAAGAGGCTAGCGGGAGTGCCAAAAACATTCAGTACTTC.

The CDR3 nucleotides are TGTGCCAGCAGACAAATGAACACTGAAGCTTTCTTT. The encoded protein is CASRQMNTEAFF. The chain uses TRBV6-5 and TRBJ1-1, with D hard to call. The CDR3 has 12 amino acids. Trimming removed 6 bases at V and 0 bases at J, with 5 bases between. In germline, CDR1 is MNHEY, CDR2 SVGAGI.

This chain connects TRBV18 to TRBJ1-5, with 12 nucleotides matching TRBD1. Germline V lookup: CDR1 KGHSH, CDR2 LQKENI. This CDR3 contains 14 residues. Trimming cost V 8 bases and J 6 bases; bases outside gene matches: 5. Written as DNA, the CDR3 is TGTGCCAGCCGGGGGACAGGGGGCTCTCAGCCCCAGCATTTT. Translating it yields CASRGTGGSQPQHF.

V gene TRBV5-6 combines with J gene TRBJ1-4; D remains ambiguous. Germline lookup yields CDR1 SGHDT and CDR2 YYEEEE. V gave up 2 bases and J gave up 4 bases, with 3 bases separating them. CDR3 size: 12 residues. CDR3 sequence reads: CASSFSNEKLFF. The CDR3 coding sequence is TGTGCCAGCAGCTTTAGTAATGAAAAACTGTTTTTT.

In this sample, this clone turned up once. One junction end does not reproduce the germline sequence, and a read error may be involved. This rearrangement joins TRBV5-4 to TRBJ1-1, with D possibly TRBD1 on 6 matching bases. Germline CDR1 is SGHNT and CDR2 is YYREEE (reference sequence). CDR3 size: 13 residues. CDR3 protein: CASRLGGGLEAFF. The CDR3 DNA is TGTGCCAGCAGGTTGGGAGGGGGTCTCGAAGCTTTCTTT.

The J gene is TRBJ1-5, the V gene TRBV21-1; the D call TRBD1 from the table was never checked on the DNA. TRBV21-1 counts as a pseudogene. This CDR3 region has 19 residues. The CDR3 loop is CASSLDKTSPPYHPQPQHF. DNA for the CDR3: TGTGCCAGCAGCTTGGACAAGACCAGCCCACCCTACCATCCTCAGCCCCAGCATTTT.

This rearrangement joins TRBV5-4 to TRBJ2-1; the D gene is possibly TRBD1 (5 bases). V shed 4 bases and J shed 8 bases, with 10 bases lying between them. The length of the CDR3 is 12 residues. The germline gives CDR1 SGHNT, CDR2 YYREEE (reference sequence). In DNA, the CDR3 is TGTGCCAGCAGCCTAGACAGCTATGAGCAGTTCTTC. Protein sequence: CASSLDSYEQFF.

The J gene is TRBJ2-7, the V gene TRBV5-4; maybe TRBD1 (6 bases). Looked up from germline, CDR1 is SGHNT and CDR2 is YYREEE (reference sequence). The CDR3 contains 14 residues. V was trimmed by 4 bases and J by 1 base, leaving 12 bases between them. This CDR3 is CASSRGTDSYEQYF. CDR3 nucleotides: TGTGCCAGCAGCAGGGGGACGGATTCCTACGAGCAGTACTTC.

This clone has a single count. The chain has TRBV29-1 and TRBJ1-4; D unresolved. Germline CDR1 and CDR2: SQVTM and ANQGSEA. The length of the CDR3 is 14 residues. V lost 3 bases and J lost 7, with 15 bases in between. Written as DNA, the CDR3 is TGCAGCGTTGACTCCTCGGACGGGGTTGAAAAACTGTTTTTT. It yields the protein CSVDSSDGVEKLFF.

The chain joins TRBV2 to TRBJ1-4; no reliable D call. The CDR3 has 15 residues. CDR1 is SNHLY, CDR2 FYNNEI, per germline. Between the trimmed V and J ends, which lost 2 bases and 8 bases, there was a span of 15 bases. The CDR3 spells CASSEIRGKGEKLFF. The CDR3 region has the DNA TGTGCCAGCAGTGAAATCCGGGGAAAGGGCGAAAAACTGTTTTTT.

This clone was seen a single time. The rearrangement uses TRBV9 and TRBJ2-1, with 8 bases that match TRBD2. Looked up from germline, CDR1 is SGDLS and CDR2 is YYNGEE. Germline trimming cut 1 base from V and 8 bases from J; bases unmatched to any gene: 8. This CDR3 comprises 15 residues. CDR3 nucleotide sequence: TGTGCCAGCAGCGTATTAGCGGGATCTGTTCATGAGCAGTTCTTC. This translates into CASSVLAGSVHEQFF.

The chain recombines TRBV5-1 with TRBJ2-3; no reliable D call. Germline values: CDR1 SGHRS, CDR2 YFSETQ. This CDR3 comprises 14 residues. V was shortened by 7 bases and J by 1 base, with 13 bases between the two germline ends. The CDR3: CASHYDSGTDTQYF. The DNA for the CDR3 is TGCGCCAGCCACTATGACTCCGGCACAGATACGCAGTATTTT.

Only one count was recorded for this clone. This chain uses TRBV15 with TRBJ1-2; D is possibly TRBD1 (5 bases). Trimming removed 1 base from V and 10 bases from J, with 10 bases in between. The germline V gene encodes CDR1 LNHNV and CDR2 YYDKDF (reference sequence). This CDR3 comprises 12 residues. CDR3 amino acids: CATSRAQGYYTF. Here the CDR3 DNA reads TGTGCCACCAGCAGAGCCCAGGGTTACTACACCTTC.

The chain uses TRBV10-3 and TRBJ2-7; 7 bases match TRBD1. Germline values: CDR1 ENHRY, CDR2 SYGVKD. The CDR3 extends over 14 amino acids. With 2 bases clipped from V and 3 bases from J, the junction kept 4 bases outside the gene matches. Here the CDR3 DNA reads TGTGCCATCAGTGAGACAGGGGTGATCTACGAGCAGTACTTC. This sequence encodes CAISETGVIYEQYF.